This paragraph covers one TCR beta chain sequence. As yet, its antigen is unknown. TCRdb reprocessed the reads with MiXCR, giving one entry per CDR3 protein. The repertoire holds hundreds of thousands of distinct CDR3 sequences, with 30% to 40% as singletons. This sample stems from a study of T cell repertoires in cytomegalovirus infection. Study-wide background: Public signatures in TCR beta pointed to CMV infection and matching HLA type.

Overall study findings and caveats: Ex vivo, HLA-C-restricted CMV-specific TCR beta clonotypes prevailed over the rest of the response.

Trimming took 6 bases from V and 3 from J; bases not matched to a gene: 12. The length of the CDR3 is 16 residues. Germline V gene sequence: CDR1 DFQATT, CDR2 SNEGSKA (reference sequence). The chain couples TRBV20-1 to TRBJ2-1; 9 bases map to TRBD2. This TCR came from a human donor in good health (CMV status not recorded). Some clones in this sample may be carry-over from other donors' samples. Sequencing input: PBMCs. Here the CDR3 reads CSAPVGGGAFYNEQFF. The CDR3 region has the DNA TGCAGTGCGCCGGTCGGCGGGGGGGCGTTCTACAATGAGCAGTTCTTC.